A selection of T cell receptor beta chains follows, all from one sample in a study of circulating CD8 cells and anti-PD-1 response in melanoma. TCRdb used MiXCR to reprocess the reads, holding one entry per CDR3 protein. The sample contains some 460 distinct CDR3 sequences, over 4.5% of which appear only once. The sample here was CD8+ T cells from PBMCs, taken at baseline or after one month of anti-PD-1 therapy (not recorded which). The receptors shown here come from a human donor with melanoma. Both conserved end residues are part of each CDR3. The order of the fields is D gene, V gene, CDR3 length, clone size, J gene, CDR3 DNA, CDR3 protein. D genes are given only for firm matches. The size entry gives once, few or many counts, or a class when the clone is expanded.

>-|TRBV4-3|14|large|TRBJ2-7
TGCGCCAGCAGCCCCTTTGGTGGCGTCTACGAGCAGTACTTC
CASSPFGGVYEQYF
>TRBD2|TRBV9|15|medium-sized|TRBJ2-5
TGTGCCAGCAGCCCCGGACTAGCGGTACAAGAGACCCAGTACTTC
CASSPGLAVQETQYF
>TRBD1|TRBV4-2|15|medium-sized|TRBJ1-6
TGTGCCAGCTCTTCAGGGAGGGGGCCTAATTCACCCCTCCACTTT
CASSSGRGPNSPLHF
>TRBD2|TRBV4-3|17|large|TRBJ2-3
TGCGCCAGCAGCCAAGATCTAGCGGGGCTACCCACAGATACGCAGTATTTT
CASSQDLAGLPTDTQYF
>TRBD2|TRBV3-1|16|large|TRBJ2-3
TGTGCCAGCAGCCAAGATGTAGCGGGGGCCTCTAGTACGCAGTATTTT
CASSQDVAGASSTQYF